Listed below are T cell receptor beta chains from one sample, sequenced in a study of control samples from healthy donors and cancer patients. Data came from immunoSEQ multiplex PCR; TCRdb stores just in-frame clones and leaves some out. The sample has around 40,000 clones; around 93% are singletons. Sequenced sample: PBMCs. These TCRs come from a woman aged 40 to 50 with head and neck cancer. The CDR3 runs from the conserved cysteine through the conserved F or W. The order of the fields is J gene, D gene, V gene, clone size, CDR3 length, CDR3 DNA, CDR3 protein. A D gene is named only where the DNA matches it firmly. Some rows mark clone size as missing; the rest say once, few, many or name a class of expanded clone.

>TRBJ1-2|TRBD1|TRBV3-1/TRBV3-2|-|14
TGTGCCAGCAGCCAATACAGGGGGTACTATGGCTACACCTTC
CASSQYRGYYGYTF
>TRBJ2-2|-|TRBV27|once|16
TGTGCCAGCAGTTTAGGGAGGCCCGAGAACACCGGGGAGCTGTTTTTT
CASSLGRPENTGELFF
>TRBJ2-3|-|TRBV5-6|-|16
TGTGCCAGCAGTTACGGAGGTGGCGGGGGCACAGATACGCAGTATTTT
CASSYGGGGGTDTQYF
>TRBJ2-5|TRBD1|TRBV5-1|once|14
TGCGCCAGCAGCCTCCGGGACAGTCAAGAGACCCAGTACTTC
CASSLRDSQETQYF
>TRBJ2-3|TRBD1|TRBV28|-|17
TGTGCCAGCAGTTTATCCCCGCCAGGGGGCGCGTGGGATACGCAGTATTTT
CASSLSPPGGAWDTQYF
>TRBJ2-1|TRBD2|TRBV7-3|-|19
TGTGCCAGCAGCTTAGAGGCTAGCGGGAGGGTGGGGGCCTACAATGAGCAGTTCTTC
CASSLEASGRVGAYNEQFF
>TRBJ2-7|-|TRBV15|-|11
TGTGCCACGGGCAGATCCTACGAGCAGTACTTC
CATGRSYEQYF
>TRBJ2-3|-|TRBV21-1|once|17
TGTGCCAGCAGCAAACCCCTCCGGGAGGTTCCAACAGATACGCAGTATTTT
CASSKPLREVPTDTQYF
>TRBJ1-1|-|TRBV18|once|12
TGTGCCAGCTCTTCCAGGGCCACTGAAGCTTTCTTT
CASSSRATEAFF
>TRBJ2-5|TRBD1|TRBV29-1|-|14
TGCAGCGCCCGGGGACAGGGGGGAAAAGAGACCCAGTACTTC
CSARGQGGKETQYF
>TRBJ1-3|TRBD1|TRBV28|-|14
TGTGCCAGCAGTGACAGGGGGCCTGGAAACACCATATATTTT
CASSDRGPGNTIYF
>TRBJ2-1|-|TRBV20-1|-|11
TGCAGTGCTTTCTCCTACAATGAGCAGTTCTTC
CSAFSYNEQFF
>TRBJ2-3|TRBD1|TRBV6-2/TRBV6-3|-|17
TGTGCCAGCAGTCCCTTTGACAGGGGGTATAGCACAGATACGCAGTATTTT
CASSPFDRGYSTDTQYF
>TRBJ1-1|-|TRBV5-1|-|18
TGCGCCAGCAGCTTGTTGGGTGGAGGGGGATCCATGAACACTGAAGCTTTCTTT
CASSLLGGGGSMNTEAFF
>TRBJ2-2|-|TRBV19|-|15
TGTGCCAGTAGAAACTTTTTAGGGGTGGCCGGGGAGCTGTTTTTT
CASRNFLGVAGELFF
>TRBJ2-3|-|TRBV18|-|16
TGTGCCAGCTCACCACCGGGCGGTGTGGGCACAGATACGCAGTATTTT
CASSPPGGVGTDTQYF
>TRBJ2-7|-|TRBV30|-|11
TGTGCCTGGACTTGGAACTACGAGCAGTACTTC
CAWTWNYEQYF
>TRBJ1-1|-|TRBV5-4|-|13
TGTGCCAGCAGCTTGGACAGGGTAACTGAAGCTTTCTTT
CASSLDRVTEAFF
>TRBJ2-3|-|TRBV18|-|15
TGTGCCAGCTCACCACGAACCGCTAGCACAGATACGCAGTATTTT
CASSPRTASTDTQYF
>TRBJ2-7|TRBD1|TRBV7-8|-|13
TGTGCCAGCAGCCGGGACAGATCCTACGAGCAGTACTTC
CASSRDRSYEQYF
>TRBJ2-5|TRBD2|TRBV10-3|-|17
TGTGCCATCAGTGAAGCGCTAGCGGGGGGGGGCCAAGAGACCCAGTACTTC
CAISEALAGGGQETQYF
>TRBJ2-5|TRBD2|TRBV7-9|-|16
TGTGCCAGCAGCCCAAGGACTAGCGGGGACGGGGAGACCCAGTACTTC
CASSPRTSGDGETQYF
>TRBJ1-3|-|TRBV29-1|-|15
TGCAGCGCCGGGGGGGCGGGTGGAGCAAGAAACACCATATATTTT
CSAGGAGGARNTIYF
>TRBJ1-2|-|TRBV27|-|13
TGTGCCAGCAGTTTGTCAGGCAACTATGGCTACACCTTC
CASSLSGNYGYTF
>TRBJ1-3|TRBD1|TRBV2|-|20
TGTGCCAGCAGTGTAGGTCCCCTCCACTGGGCACAGGGGGAAGGAAACACCATATATTTT
CASSVGPLHWAQGEGNTIYF
>TRBJ2-1|-|TRBV4-1|-|15
TGCGCCAGCAGCCAAGATCTAGGACTCCGCCCTGAGCAGTTCTTC
CASSQDLGLRPEQFF
>TRBJ2-1|TRBD2|TRBV6-4|-|15
TGTGCCAGCAGTTATAGCGGGGGGGATTACAATGAGCAGTTCTTC
CASSYSGGDYNEQFF
>TRBJ1-4|-|TRBV5-1|-|16
TGCGCCAGCAGCTTGGGGCAATCTGCAACTAATGAAAAACTGTTTTTT
CASSLGQSATNEKLFF
>TRBJ2-7|-|TRBV7-2|-|13
TGTGCCAGCAGCCCCGGACGGATCTACGAGCAGTACTTC
CASSPGRIYEQYF
>TRBJ1-2|TRBD1|TRBV19|-|14
TGTGCCAGTAGTTCCGGGGACAGGGGTCTTGGCTACACCTTC
CASSSGDRGLGYTF
>TRBJ2-2|-|TRBV7-9|-|17
TGTGCCAGCAGCTCAATGGACAGTAGTAGATCCCCCGGGGAGCTGTTTTTT
CASSSMDSSRSPGELFF
>TRBJ2-4|-|TRBV28|-|15
TGTGCCAGCAGGACCCCTGGACTAGCCAAAAACATTCAGTACTTC
CASRTPGLAKNIQYF